A selection of T cell receptor beta chains follows, all from one sample in a study of beta chain features in type 1 diabetes. This table comes from immunoSEQ multiplex PCR, and its TCRdb copy is limited to in-frame clones, with some not included. Of some 350,000 clones listed, roughly 14% are singletons. The sample comprised naive CD4+ T cells from blood. The receptors were sampled from a young woman with type 1 diabetes. Each CDR3 is given with its conserved first and last residue. A D gene is named only where the DNA matches it firmly. Size is stated for part of the rows, as once, few or many counts, or as a class when the clone is expanded.

d_call	v_call	j_call	clone_size	cdr3_aa	cdr3_nt
NA	TRBV18	TRBJ2-6	NA	CASSPSRGSGANVLTF	TGTGCCAGCTCACCATCGAGGGGGTCCGGGGCCAACGTCCTGACTTTC
NA	TRBV5-4	TRBJ2-5	few	CASSLASSETQYF	TGTGCCAGCAGCTTGGCTAGTTCGGAGACCCAGTACTTC
NA	TRBV4-1	TRBJ2-7	NA	CASSTSYEQYF	TGCGCCAGCAGTACATCTTACGAGCAGTACTTC
TRBD1	TRBV6-1	TRBJ1-5	NA	CASSEGQVNQPQHF	TGTGCCAGCAGTGAGGGACAGGTCAATCAGCCCCAGCATTTT
TRBD1	TRBV18	TRBJ2-7	NA	CASSPRTGVVYEQYF	TGTGCCAGCTCACCGCGGACAGGGGTTGTCTACGAGCAGTACTTC
NA	TRBV12-5	TRBJ2-1	NA	CASALGRASYNEQFF	TGTGCTAGTGCCCTTGGGCGGGCAAGCTACAATGAGCAGTTCTTC
NA	TRBV7-2	TRBJ2-5	NA	CASGYRGGKRETQYF	TGTGCCAGCGGATACCGCGGCGGGAAGCGAGAGACCCAGTACTTC
NA	TRBV5-1	TRBJ2-7	few	CASTLSGKSSYEQYF	TGCGCCAGCACCCTGTCGGGGAAAAGCTCCTACGAGCAGTACTTC
TRBD1	TRBV6-5	TRBJ2-1	NA	CASSYTSRGINEQFF	TGTGCCAGCAGTTATACCTCCAGGGGGATCAATGAGCAGTTCTTC
NA	TRBV2	TRBJ2-2	few	CAAGAAANTGELFF	TGTGCCGCTGGAGCGGCCGCGAACACCGGGGAGCTGTTTTTT
TRBD2	TRBV11-2	TRBJ2-5	NA	CASSLLASGTTQETQYF	TGTGCCAGCAGCTTATTAGCTAGCGGGACAACCCAAGAGACCCAGTACTTC
TRBD1	TRBV27	TRBJ2-7	NA	CASSLLGTGPWEQYF	TGTGCCAGCAGTTTACTCGGGACAGGGCCTTGGGAGCAGTACTTC
TRBD2	TRBV30	TRBJ2-7	NA	CAWRNQPRAGTYEQYF	TGTGCCTGGAGAAACCAACCCCGAGCGGGAACCTACGAGCAGTACTTC
TRBD1	TRBV4-1	TRBJ1-1	NA	CASSQEINRGERTEAFF	TGCGCCAGCAGCCAGGAAATTAACAGGGGGGAAAGGACTGAAGCTTTCTTT
NA	TRBV6-6	TRBJ2-3	few	CASSREVGDTQYF	TGTGCCAGCAGTCGCGAGGTGGGAGATACGCAGTATTTT
TRBD2	TRBV30	TRBJ2-5	few	CAWSRAAGPGETQYF	TGTGCCTGGAGTCGGGCAGCGGGACCCGGGGAGACCCAGTACTTC
TRBD1	TRBV9	TRBJ1-1	NA	CASSRGDRDTEAFF	TGTGCCAGCAGCCGGGGGGACAGGGACACTGAAGCTTTCTTT
NA	TRBV9	TRBJ2-5	few	CASSVGRVETQYF	TGTGCCAGCAGCGTAGGCAGGGTAGAGACCCAGTACTTC
NA	TRBV2	TRBJ2-7	few	CASSESGVTYEQYF	TGTGCCAGCAGTGAATCCGGGGTGACCTACGAGCAGTACTTC
TRBD1	TRBV30	TRBJ1-5	few	CAWDRGFNQPQHF	TGTGCCTGGGACAGGGGGTTCAATCAGCCCCAGCATTTT
NA	TRBV30	TRBJ1-2	NA	CAWTPAARDGYTF	TGTGCCTGGACCCCTGCGGCGCGGGATGGCTACACCTTC
TRBD2	TRBV28	TRBJ2-1	few	CATLADTYNEQFF	TGTGCCACCCTAGCGGACACCTACAATGAGCAGTTCTTC
NA	TRBV28	TRBJ2-7	NA	CASSPAYEQYF	TGTGCCAGCAGCCCAGCCTACGAGCAGTACTTC
NA	TRBV27	TRBJ2-7	once	CASSLREKVYEQYF	TGTGCCAGCAGTTTACGGGAGAAAGTGTACGAGCAGTACTTC
NA	TRBV29-1	TRBJ1-1	few	CSGRGLNTEAFF	TGCAGCGGGAGGGGTCTTAACACTGAAGCTTTCTTT
TRBD1	TRBV7-2	TRBJ1-1	NA	CASSRQGANTEAFF	TGTGCCAGCAGCCGGCAGGGGGCGAACACTGAAGCTTTCTTT
NA	TRBV25-1	TRBJ2-5	NA	CASSDPGGPQETQYF	TGTGCCAGCAGTGACCCCGGTGGGCCACAGGAGACCCAGTACTTC
TRBD1	TRBV5-1	TRBJ1-1	few	CASSPGQGPTEAFF	TGCGCCAGCAGCCCCGGACAGGGCCCCACTGAAGCTTTCTTT